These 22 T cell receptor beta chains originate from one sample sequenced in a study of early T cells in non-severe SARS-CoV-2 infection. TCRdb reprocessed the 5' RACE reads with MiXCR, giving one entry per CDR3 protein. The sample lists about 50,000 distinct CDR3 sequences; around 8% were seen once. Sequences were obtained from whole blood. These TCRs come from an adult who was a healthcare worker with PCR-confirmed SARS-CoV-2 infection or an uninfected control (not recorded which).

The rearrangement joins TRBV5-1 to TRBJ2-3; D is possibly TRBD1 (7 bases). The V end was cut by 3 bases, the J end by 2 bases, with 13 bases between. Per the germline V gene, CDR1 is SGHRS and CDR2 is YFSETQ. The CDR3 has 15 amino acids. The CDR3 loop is CASSYAGQYTDTQYF. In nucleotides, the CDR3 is TGCGCCAGCAGCTACGCGGGACAGTACACAGATACGCAGTATTTT.

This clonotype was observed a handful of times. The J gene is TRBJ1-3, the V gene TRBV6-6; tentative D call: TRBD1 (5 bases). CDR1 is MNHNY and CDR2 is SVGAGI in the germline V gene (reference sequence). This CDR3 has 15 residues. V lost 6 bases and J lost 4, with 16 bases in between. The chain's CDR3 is CASRTRGLPGNTIYF. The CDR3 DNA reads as TGTGCCAGCAGAACCCGGGGGTTGCCCGGAAACACCATATATTTT.

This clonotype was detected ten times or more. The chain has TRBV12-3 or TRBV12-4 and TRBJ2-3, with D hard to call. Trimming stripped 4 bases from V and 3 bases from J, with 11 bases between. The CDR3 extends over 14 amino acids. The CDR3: CASSSQTDTDTQYF. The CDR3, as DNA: TGTGCCAGCAGTTCCCAGACCGATACAGATACGCAGTATTTT.

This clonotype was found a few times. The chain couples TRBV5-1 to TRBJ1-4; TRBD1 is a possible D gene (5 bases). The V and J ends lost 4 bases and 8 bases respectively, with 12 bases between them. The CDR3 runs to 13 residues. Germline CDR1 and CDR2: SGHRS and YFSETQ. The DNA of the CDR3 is TGCGCCAGCAGCGGGGGACCGCCAGAAAAACTGTTTTTT. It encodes CASSGGPPEKLFF.

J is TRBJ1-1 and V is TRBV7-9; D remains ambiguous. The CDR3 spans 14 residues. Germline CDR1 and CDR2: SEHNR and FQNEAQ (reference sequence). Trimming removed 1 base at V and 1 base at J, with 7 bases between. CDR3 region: CASSLGARNTEAFF. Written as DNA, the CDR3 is TGTGCCAGCAGCTTAGGTGCCAGGAACACTGAAGCTTTCTTT.

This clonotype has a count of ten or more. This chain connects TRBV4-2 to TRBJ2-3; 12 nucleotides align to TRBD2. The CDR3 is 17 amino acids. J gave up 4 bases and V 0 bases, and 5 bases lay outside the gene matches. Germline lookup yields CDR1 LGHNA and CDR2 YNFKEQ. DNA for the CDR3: TGTGCCAGCAGCCAAGATCCTAGCGGGGGGGCCGCAGATACGCAGTATTTT. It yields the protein CASSQDPSGGAADTQYF.

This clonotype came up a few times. As DNA, the CDR3 is TGTGCCAGCAGTATCCTTCGGACCTCCTATGGCTACACCTTC. Encoded protein: CASSILRTSYGYTF. The chain couples TRBV12-3 or TRBV12-4 to TRBJ1-2; D gene unclear. Deletions cut 5 bases from V and 4 bases from J, with 14 bases between. This CDR3 contains 14 residues.

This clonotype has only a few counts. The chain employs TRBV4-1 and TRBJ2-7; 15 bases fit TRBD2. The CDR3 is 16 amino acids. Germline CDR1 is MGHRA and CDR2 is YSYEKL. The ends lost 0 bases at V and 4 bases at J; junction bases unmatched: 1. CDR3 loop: CASSQEGLAGGYEQYF. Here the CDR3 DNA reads TGCGCCAGCAGCCAAGAGGGACTAGCGGGGGGTTACGAGCAGTACTTC.

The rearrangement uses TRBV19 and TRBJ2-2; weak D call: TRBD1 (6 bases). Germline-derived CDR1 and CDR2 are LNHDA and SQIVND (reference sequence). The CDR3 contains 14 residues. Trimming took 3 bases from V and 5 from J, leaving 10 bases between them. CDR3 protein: CASSINRATGELFF. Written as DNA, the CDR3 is TGTGCCAGTAGTATTAACAGGGCAACCGGGGAGCTGTTTTTT.

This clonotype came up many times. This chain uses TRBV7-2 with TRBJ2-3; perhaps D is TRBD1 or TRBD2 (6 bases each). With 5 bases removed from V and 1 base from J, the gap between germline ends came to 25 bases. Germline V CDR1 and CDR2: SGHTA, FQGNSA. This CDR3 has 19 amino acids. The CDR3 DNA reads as TGTGCCAGCAGCAAATACCCGATGAGATTAGGGGGGCGCACAGATACGCAGTATTTT. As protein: CASSKYPMRLGGRTDTQYF.

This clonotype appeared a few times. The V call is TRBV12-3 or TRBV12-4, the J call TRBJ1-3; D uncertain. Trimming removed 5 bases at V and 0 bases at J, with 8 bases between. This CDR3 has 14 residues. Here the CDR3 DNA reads TGTGCCAGCAGTACGGGATTCTCTGGAAACACCATATATTTT. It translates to CASSTGFSGNTIYF.

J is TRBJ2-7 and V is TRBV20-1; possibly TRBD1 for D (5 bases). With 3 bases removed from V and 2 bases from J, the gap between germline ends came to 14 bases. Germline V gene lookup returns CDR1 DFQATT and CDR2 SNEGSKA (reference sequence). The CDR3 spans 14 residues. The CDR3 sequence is CSARVPPGTYEQYF. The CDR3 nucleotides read TGCAGTGCTAGGGTCCCTCCAGGGACCTACGAGCAGTACTTC.

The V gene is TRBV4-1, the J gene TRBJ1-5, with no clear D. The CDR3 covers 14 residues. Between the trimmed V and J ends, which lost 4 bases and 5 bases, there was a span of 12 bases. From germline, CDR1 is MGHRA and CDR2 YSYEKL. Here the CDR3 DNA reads TGCGCCAGCAGCCTAGGTCCAATAGATCAGCCCCAGCATTTT. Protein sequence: CASSLGPIDQPQHF.

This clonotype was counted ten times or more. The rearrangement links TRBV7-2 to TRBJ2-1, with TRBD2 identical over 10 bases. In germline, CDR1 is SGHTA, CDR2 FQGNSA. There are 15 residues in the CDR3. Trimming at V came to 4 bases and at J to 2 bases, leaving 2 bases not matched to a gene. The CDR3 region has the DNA TGTGCCAGCAGCTCGAGCGGGGGGGCCTACAATGAGCAGTTCTTC. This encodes CASSSSGGAYNEQFF.

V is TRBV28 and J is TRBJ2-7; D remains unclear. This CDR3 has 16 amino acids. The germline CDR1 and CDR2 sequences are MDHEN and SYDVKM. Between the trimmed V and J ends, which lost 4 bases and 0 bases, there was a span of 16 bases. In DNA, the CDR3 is TGTGCCAGCAGTTCCCTAGTGACTCCGAGCTCCTACGAGCAGTACTTC. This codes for CASSSLVTPSSYEQYF.

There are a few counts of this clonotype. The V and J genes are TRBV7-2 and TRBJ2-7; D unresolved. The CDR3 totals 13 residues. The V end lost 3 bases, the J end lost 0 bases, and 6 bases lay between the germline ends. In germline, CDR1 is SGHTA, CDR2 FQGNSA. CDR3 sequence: CASSLVLSYEQYF. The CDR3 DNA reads TGTGCCAGCAGCTTGGTGCTCTCCTACGAGCAGTACTTC.

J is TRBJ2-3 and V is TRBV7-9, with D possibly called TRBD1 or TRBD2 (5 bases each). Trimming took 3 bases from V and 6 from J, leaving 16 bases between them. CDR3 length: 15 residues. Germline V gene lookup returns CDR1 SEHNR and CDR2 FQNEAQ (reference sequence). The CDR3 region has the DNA TGTGCCAGCAGCTTGGGGCAGGGAGAAACGGATACGCAGTATTTT. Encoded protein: CASSLGQGETDTQYF.

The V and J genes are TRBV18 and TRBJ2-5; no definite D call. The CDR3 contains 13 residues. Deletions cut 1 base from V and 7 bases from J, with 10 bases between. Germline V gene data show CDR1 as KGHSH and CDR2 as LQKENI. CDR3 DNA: TGTGCCAGCTCACCACAGGCCAAGGGGACCCAGTACTTC. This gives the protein CASSPQAKGTQYF.

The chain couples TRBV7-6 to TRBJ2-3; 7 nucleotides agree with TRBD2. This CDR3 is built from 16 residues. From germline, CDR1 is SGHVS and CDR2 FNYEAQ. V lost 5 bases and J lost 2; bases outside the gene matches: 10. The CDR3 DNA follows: TGTGCCAGCAGCCTCACCGGGGGGAGGGCCACAGATACGCAGTATTTT. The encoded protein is CASSLTGGRATDTQYF. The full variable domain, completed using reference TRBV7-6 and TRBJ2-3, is GAGVSQSPRYKVTKRGQDVALRCDPISGHVSLYWYRQALGQGPEFLTYFNYEAQQDKSGLPNDRFSAERPEGSISTLTIQRTEQRDSAMYRCASSLTGGRATDTQYFGPGTRLTVL.

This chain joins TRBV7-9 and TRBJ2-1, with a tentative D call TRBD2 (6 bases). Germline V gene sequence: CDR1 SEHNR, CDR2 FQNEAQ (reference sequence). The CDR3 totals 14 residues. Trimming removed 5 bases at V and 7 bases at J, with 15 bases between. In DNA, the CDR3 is TGTGCCAGCAGCCTCCTCGGAGGGCCGAATGAGCAGTTCTTC. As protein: CASSLLGGPNEQFF.

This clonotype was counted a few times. The CDR3 protein is CASSQGQDPSYEQYF. The CDR3 DNA reads TGTGCCAGCAGCCAGGGGCAGGACCCATCCTACGAGCAGTACTTC. The V call is TRBV4-2, the J call TRBJ2-7; TRBD1 is a possible D gene (5 bases). CDR3 length: 15 amino acids. V lost 3 bases and J 1 base, leaving 13 bases between the germline ends. Germline CDR1 LGHNA, CDR2 YNFKEQ.

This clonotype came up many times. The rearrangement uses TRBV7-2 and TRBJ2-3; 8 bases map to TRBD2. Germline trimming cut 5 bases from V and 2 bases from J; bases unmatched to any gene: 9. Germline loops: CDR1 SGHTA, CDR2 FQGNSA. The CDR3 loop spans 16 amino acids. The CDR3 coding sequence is TGTGCCAGCAGCATCAGAAGCGGGGGCGACACAGATACGCAGTATTTT. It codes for CASSIRSGGDTDTQYF.